This TCR beta chain originates from a study of T cell clonality in common variable immunodeficiency. The V and J ends lost 0 bases and 10 bases respectively, with 9 bases between them. The CDR3 has 13 amino acids. CDR1 is MNHNS, CDR2 SASEGT, per germline. The table lists this clone with a few counts. The target antigen is unknown. The observed sequence ends 3 residues before the CDR3 terminus, with the missing tail filled in from the germline J gene. Findings of the study overall: Patient heterogeneity in the CVID cohort limited correlations between repertoire features and clinical complications. Fewer deletions and N-nucleotide insertions were reportedly seen in common variable immunodeficiency TCR beta sequences.

CVID meant reduced serum IgG, IgA and/or IgM plus specific antibody deficiency. Donors gave about 5 to 8 ml heparinized peripheral whole blood. Clones were read by immunoSEQ multiplex PCR, and TCRdb kept only the in-frame ones, dropping some. This sample includes around 42,000 clones with no singletons; its ten biggest clones take up 5% to 6.5%. The chain combines TRBV6-1 with TRBJ1-4, with TRBD1 as a possible D gene (5 bases). Specimen: peripheral blood mononuclear cells. This clonotype originated in a human donor with common variable immunodeficiency. The sequenced part of the CDR3 DNA is TGTGCCAGCAGTGAAGCCAGGGTAGGAAAA. It encodes CASSEARVGK. The full CDR3 sequence reads CASSEARVGKLFF.